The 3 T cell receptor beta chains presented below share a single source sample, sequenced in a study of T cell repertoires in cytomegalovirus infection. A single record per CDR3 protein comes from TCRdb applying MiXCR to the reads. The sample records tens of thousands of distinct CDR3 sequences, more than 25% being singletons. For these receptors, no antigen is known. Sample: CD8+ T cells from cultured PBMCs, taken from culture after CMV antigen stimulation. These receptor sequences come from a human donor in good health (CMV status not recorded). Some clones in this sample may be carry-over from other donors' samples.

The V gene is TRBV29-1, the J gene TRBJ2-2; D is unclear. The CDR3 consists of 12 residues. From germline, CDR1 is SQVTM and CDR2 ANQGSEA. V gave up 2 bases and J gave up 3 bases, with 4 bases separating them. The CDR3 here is CSVEPDTGELFF. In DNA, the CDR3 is TGCAGCGTTGAACCTGACACCGGGGAGCTGTTTTTT.

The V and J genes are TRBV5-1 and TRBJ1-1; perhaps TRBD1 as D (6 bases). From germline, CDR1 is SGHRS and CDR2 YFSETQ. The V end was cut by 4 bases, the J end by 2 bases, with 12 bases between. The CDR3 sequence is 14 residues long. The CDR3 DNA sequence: TGCGCCAGCAGCCCCGGGACAAAAAACACTGAAGCTTTCTTT. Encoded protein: CASSPGTKNTEAFF.

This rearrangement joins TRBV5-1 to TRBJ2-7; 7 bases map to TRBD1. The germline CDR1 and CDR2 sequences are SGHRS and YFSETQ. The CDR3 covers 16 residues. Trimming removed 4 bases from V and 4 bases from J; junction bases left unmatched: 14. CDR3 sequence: CASSMNDRDLRYEQYF. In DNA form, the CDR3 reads TGCGCCAGCAGCATGAACGACAGGGACCTTCGGTACGAGCAGTACTTC.